Presented here are 2 T cell receptor beta chains from one specimen sequenced in a study. The protocol was immunoSEQ multiplex PCR, while the TCRdb copy is restricted to in-frame clones and leaves out a portion. The table includes 45,000 to 60,000 clones, 85% to 95% detected once. Input material: PBMCs. The receptors shown here come from a man aged 35 to 55 with rheumatoid arthritis.

The chain is built from TRBV7-2 and TRBJ1-6, with D perhaps TRBD1 (5 bases). V shed 5 bases and J shed 9 bases, with 14 bases lying between them. The germline CDR1 and CDR2 sequences are SGHTA and FQGNSA. This CDR3 region has 14 residues. The CDR3 spells CASSRDSKGSPLHF. CDR3 sequence (DNA): TGTGCCAGCAGCCGCGACAGTAAGGGTTCACCCCTCCACTTT.

The chain links TRBV28 to TRBJ2-2; TRBD2 agrees at 12 bases. This CDR3 spans 18 amino acids. In germline, CDR1 is MDHEN, CDR2 SYDVKM. The ends lost 4 bases at V and 0 bases at J; junction bases unmatched: 6. The CDR3 sequence is CASSSGTSGFSNTGELFF. CDR3 DNA: TGTGCCAGCAGTTCTGGGACTAGCGGGTTCTCGAACACCGGGGAGCTGTTTTTT.